This T cell receptor beta chain was recorded in a study of shared clonotypes between healthy human individuals. Adult Caucasians living in Nashville, Tennessee made up all of the donors. Genomic DNA came from roughly 84 million PBMCs in unsorted samples. The study, taken as a whole, reports: Researchers sampled only blood; tissue repertoires likely differ.

A deep-level run was used for the assay. Using immunoSEQ multiplex PCR, the repertoire was profiled, and TCRdb retains in-frame clones only, with some absent. The data contain 400,000 to 500,000 clones, about 80% of them singletons. CDR3 length: 14 amino acids. From germline, CDR1 is ENHRY and CDR2 SYGVKD. The junction had 6 bases not matched to a gene; V was cut back by 7 bases and J by 0 bases. On this clone itself: Its antigen is as yet unknown.

The specimen was PBMCs. V is TRBV10-3 and J is TRBJ2-7; 7 positions match TRBD1. This receptor was obtained from a woman between 35 and 50 years old in good health. Some clones in this sample may be carry-over from other donors' samples. CDR3 in amino acids: CAITQGRSSYEQYF. CDR3 sequence (DNA): TGTGCCATCACACAGGGGCGGAGCTCCTACGAGCAGTACTTC.